This is a list of T cell receptor beta chains from one sample in a study of T cells after yellow fever vaccination. TCRdb fed the 5' RACE reads into MiXCR, producing one record per CDR3 protein. The sample records 500,000 to 700,000 distinct CDR3 sequences, about 19% being singletons. The source was PBMCs, collected 15 days after the yellow fever booster vaccination. These receptors all come from a young man who received the YFV17D yellow fever vaccine. Each CDR3 is given with its conserved first and last residue. The D gene is left open where the match is weak. Clone size is given for some rows only: seen once, a few or many times, or a class if the clone is expanded.

TGTGCCAGCAGTCGGACCAGGGGCTACAATGAGCAGTTCTTC	CASSRTRGYNEQFF	few	-	TRBV27	TRBJ2-1
TGTGCCACTCTGGACACACCGAACGCTGAAGCTTTCTTT	CATLDTPNAEAFF	-	-	TRBV10-3	TRBJ1-1
TGCAGTGCTTCGAAGGGGACCCTCGGGGAACTGTTTTTT	CSASKGTLGELFF	few	-	TRBV20-1	TRBJ1-4
TGCGCCAGCAGTGAGTCGGTCCTGTATGGCTACACCTTC	CASSESVLYGYTF	-	-	TRBV10-1	TRBJ1-2
TGCAGTGCTAGCCCCCACGGTGGTTCTGGCTACACCTTC	CSASPHGGSGYTF	few	-	TRBV20-1	TRBJ1-2
TGTGCCAGCTCCACCGGGGGGGCCAACCTCAACAATGAGCAGTTCTTC	CASSTGGANLNNEQFF	-	TRBD2	TRBV18	TRBJ2-1
TGTGCCAGCAGCCCCGGACTAAAAGAGCAGTACTTC	CASSPGLKEQYF	few	-	TRBV3-1	TRBJ2-7
TGCAGCGTCTTAAGGTCTGGGGATACGCAGTATTTT	CSVLRSGDTQYF	few	-	TRBV29-1	TRBJ2-3
TGCAGTGCTCAGGAGGGGCTAGCGGGACGCTCCTACAATGAGCAGTTCTTC	CSAQEGLAGRSYNEQFF	few	TRBD2	TRBV20-1	TRBJ2-1
TGTGCCAGCACCCCGGATGTCACTGGAAACACCATATATTTT	CASTPDVTGNTIYF	many	-	TRBV28	TRBJ1-3
TGTGCCAGCAGCAGACAGGCGCAAGAGACCCAGTACTTC	CASSRQAQETQYF	few	-	TRBV7-2	TRBJ2-5
TGTGCCAGCAGTTTAGCGCAGGCTGGGGCCAACGTCCTGACTTTC	CASSLAQAGANVLTF	-	-	TRBV6-2/TRBV6-3	TRBJ2-6
TGTGCCAGCAGCGAGAACAGCGACACTGAAGCTTTCTTT	CASSENSDTEAFF	-	-	TRBV9	TRBJ1-1
TGTGCCACGAGCCGGGACAGCTCCTACGAGCAGTACTTC	CATSRDSSYEQYF	-	TRBD1	TRBV6-6	TRBJ2-7
TGCAGTGCAACCGCCAGGACAGGGGGGTTCGAGCAGTACTTC	CSATARTGGFEQYF	few	TRBD1	TRBV20-1	TRBJ2-7
TGTGCCAGCGGGAATAACTATGAGCAGTTCTTC	CASGNNYEQFF	-	-	TRBV6-2/TRBV6-3	TRBJ2-1